This entry lists 6 T cell receptor beta chains sequenced from one sample in a study of beta chain features in type 1 diabetes (dated by TCRdb to 2016 to 2019). Library preparation employed the immunoSEQ multiplex PCR assay. The entire isolated RNA was reverse transcribed using the High Capacity cDNA Reverse Transcription Kit, and thus expressed TCRB transcripts were sequenced. Here the immuneACCESS table is served through TCRdb, limited to in-frame sequences with V and J called. Missing clones are a known gap in these copies; in checked studies unresolved V genes cover under half, and the rest lacks a known reason. For this sample there are more than 110,000 clones; 6.9% appear just once. The ten largest clonotypes hold approximately 1.5% of the sample. Sequencing was done on a sample of central memory CD4+ T cells from blood. The origin of the receptors is a woman under 40 in good health.

J is TRBJ2-7 and V is TRBV7-9; 9 bases align to TRBD2. The CDR3 contains 15 residues. Looked up from germline, CDR1 is SEHNR and CDR2 is FQNEAQ (reference sequence). The trim removed 5 bases at V and 2 bases at J, leaving 7 bases unmatched. For the CDR3, the DNA is TGTGCCAGCAGCCAAGTCGCTAGCGGGACCTACGAGCAGTACTTC. Its protein is CASSQVASGTYEQYF.

This clone was detected a few times. The chain recombines TRBV7-3 with TRBJ2-1; D may be TRBD2 (5 bases). Trimming shortened V by 2 bases and J by 4 bases, and 12 bases separated the two germline ends. Germline CDR1 reads SGHTA; CDR2 reads FQGTGA. The CDR3 is 15 residues long. CDR3 protein: CASSLGSEIYNEQFF. The CDR3 DNA is TGTGCCAGCAGCTTAGGTAGCGAGATTTACAATGAGCAGTTCTTC.

This clone was seen ten or more times. The chain joins TRBV7-2 to TRBJ2-7; 10 bases are a match to TRBD1. Losses at the gene ends were 6 bases for V and 7 bases for J; bases not matched to a gene: 9. Germline V gene lookup returns CDR1 SGHTA and CDR2 FQGNSA. The CDR3 is 14 residues long. CDR3 amino acids: CASRADRGTSEQYF. In DNA form, the CDR3 reads TGTGCCAGCAGAGCGGACAGGGGGACCTCTGAGCAGTACTTC. Combining the CDR3 with reference TRBV7-2 and TRBJ2-7 gives the whole variable domain GAGVSQSPSNKVTEKGKDVELRCDPISGHTALYWYRQSLGQGLEFLIYFQGNSAPDKSGLPSDRFSAERTGGSVSTLTIQRTQQEDSAVYLCASRADRGTSEQYFGPGTRLTVT.

This clone was detected a few times. V usage is TRBV5-1 and J usage is TRBJ2-7; 7 nucleotides line up with TRBD2. The CDR3 is 13 residues long. Germline V lookup: CDR1 SGHRS, CDR2 YFSETQ. V lost 5 bases, J lost 3 bases, and 5 bases stayed unmatched. The CDR3 spells CASRQTSDYEQYF. In DNA form, the CDR3 reads TGCGCCAGCAGACAAACTAGCGACTACGAGCAGTACTTC. The full variable domain, rest sourced from reference TRBV5-1 and TRBJ2-7, is KAGVTQTPRYLIKTRGQQVTLSCSPISGHRSVSWYQQTPGQGLQFLFEYFSETQRNKGNFPGRFSGRQFSNSRSEMNVSTLELGDSALYLCASRQTSDYEQYFGPGTRLTVT.

In its sample, this clone was seen a few times. V usage is TRBV28 and J usage is TRBJ2-5; unclear D gene. V was shortened by 9 bases and J by 5 bases, with 10 bases between the two germline ends. The germline CDR1 and CDR2 sequences are MDHEN and SYDVKM. This CDR3 region has 11 residues. The CDR3: CASNTWETQYF. CDR3 sequence (DNA): TGTGCCAGTAACACATGGGAGACCCAGTACTTC.

This clone was picked up a small number of times. The chain's CDR3 is CASSLGQFLVDEKLFF. The CDR3 DNA reads as TGTGCCAGCAGCTTGGGACAGTTCCTCGTTGATGAAAAACTGTTTTTT. The chain links TRBV5-6 to TRBJ1-4; D possibly corresponds to TRBD1 (5 bases). The V gene's germline CDR1 is SGHDT and CDR2 YYEEEE. The V end was cut by 0 bases, the J end by 6 bases, with 15 bases between. This CDR3 contains 16 residues.